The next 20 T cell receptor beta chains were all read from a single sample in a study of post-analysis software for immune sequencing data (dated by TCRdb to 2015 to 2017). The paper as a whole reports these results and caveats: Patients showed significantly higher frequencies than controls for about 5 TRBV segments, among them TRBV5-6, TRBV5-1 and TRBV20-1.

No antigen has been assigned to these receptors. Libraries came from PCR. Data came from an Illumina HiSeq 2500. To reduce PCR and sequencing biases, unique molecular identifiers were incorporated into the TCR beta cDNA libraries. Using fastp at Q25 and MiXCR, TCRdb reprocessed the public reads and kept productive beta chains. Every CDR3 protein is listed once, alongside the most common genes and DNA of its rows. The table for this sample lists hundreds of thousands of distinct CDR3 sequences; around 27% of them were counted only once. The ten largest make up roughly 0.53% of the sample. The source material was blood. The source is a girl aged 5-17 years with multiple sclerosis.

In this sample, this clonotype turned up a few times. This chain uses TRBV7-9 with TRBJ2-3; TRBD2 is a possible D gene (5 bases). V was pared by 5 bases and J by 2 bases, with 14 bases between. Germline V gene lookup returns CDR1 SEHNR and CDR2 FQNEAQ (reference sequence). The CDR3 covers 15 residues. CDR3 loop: CASSPNGMYTDTQYF. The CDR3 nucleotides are TGTGCCAGCAGCCCTAACGGGATGTACACAGATACGCAGTATTTT.

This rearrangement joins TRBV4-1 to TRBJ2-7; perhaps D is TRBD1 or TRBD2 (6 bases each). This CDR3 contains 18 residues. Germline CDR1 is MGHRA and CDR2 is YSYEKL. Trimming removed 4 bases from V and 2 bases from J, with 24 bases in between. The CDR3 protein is CASSPLLTGGRLAYEQYF. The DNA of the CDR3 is TGCGCCAGCAGCCCTCTTCTAACCGGGGGCCGTCTGGCCTACGAGCAGTACTTC.

The CDR3 protein is CSVDLRGYPEAFF. As DNA, the CDR3 is TGCAGCGTTGACCTTAGGGGTTATCCTGAAGCTTTCTTT. The V call is TRBV29-1, the J call TRBJ1-1, with D tentatively TRBD1 (5 bases). Germline-derived CDR1 and CDR2 are SQVTM and ANQGSEA. The CDR3 consists of 13 residues. V lost 3 bases and J 6 bases, leaving 14 bases between the germline ends.

The CDR3 reads CSVEPGRGAYNEQFF. The CDR3 DNA sequence: TGCAGCGTTGAGCCTGGGAGGGGAGCCTACAATGAGCAGTTCTTC. The rearrangement uses TRBV29-1 and TRBJ2-1; 7 bases are a match to TRBD2. J was trimmed by 2 bases and V by 3 bases; bases with no gene match: 7. The CDR3 has 15 amino acids. CDR1 and CDR2 from the germline V gene are SQVTM and ANQGSEA.

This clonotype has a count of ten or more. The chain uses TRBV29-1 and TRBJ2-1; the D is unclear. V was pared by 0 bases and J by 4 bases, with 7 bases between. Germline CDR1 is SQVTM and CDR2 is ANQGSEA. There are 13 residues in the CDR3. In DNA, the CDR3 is TGCAGCGTTGAAGATCCCCGTTACAATGAGCAGTTCTTC. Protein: CSVEDPRYNEQFF.

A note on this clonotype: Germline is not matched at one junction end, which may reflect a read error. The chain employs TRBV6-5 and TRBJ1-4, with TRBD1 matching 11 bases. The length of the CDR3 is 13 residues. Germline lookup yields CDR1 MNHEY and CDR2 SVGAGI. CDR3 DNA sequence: TGTGCCAGCAGAGGGACAGGGGGTGAAAAACGGTTTTTT. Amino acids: CASRGTGGEKRFF.

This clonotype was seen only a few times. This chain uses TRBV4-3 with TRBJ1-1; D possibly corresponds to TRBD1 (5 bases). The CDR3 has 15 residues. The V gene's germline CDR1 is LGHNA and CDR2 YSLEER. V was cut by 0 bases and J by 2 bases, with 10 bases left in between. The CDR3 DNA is TGCGCCAGCAGCCAAGATTGGGGGAGAAACACTGAAGCTTTCTTT. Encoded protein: CASSQDWGRNTEAFF.

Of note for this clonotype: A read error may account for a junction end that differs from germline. CDR3 nucleotide sequence: TGTGCCAGCAGCCAAGGACCCTATGACTACACCTTC. Residues: CASSQGPYDYTF. The chain has TRBV3-1 and TRBJ1-2; the D is unclear. This CDR3 region has 12 residues. Looked up from germline, CDR1 is LGHDT and CDR2 is YNNKEL (reference sequence).

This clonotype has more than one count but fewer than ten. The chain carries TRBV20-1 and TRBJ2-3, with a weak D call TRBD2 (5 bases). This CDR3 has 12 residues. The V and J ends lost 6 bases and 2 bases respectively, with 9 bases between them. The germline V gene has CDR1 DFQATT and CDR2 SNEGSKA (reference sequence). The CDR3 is CSAEGPTDTQYF. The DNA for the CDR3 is TGCAGTGCCGAGGGCCCCACAGATACGCAGTATTTT.

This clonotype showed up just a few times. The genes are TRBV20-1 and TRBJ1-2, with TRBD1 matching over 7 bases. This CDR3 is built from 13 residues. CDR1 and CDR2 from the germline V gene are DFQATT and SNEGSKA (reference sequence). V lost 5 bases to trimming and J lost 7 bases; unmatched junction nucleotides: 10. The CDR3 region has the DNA TGCAGTGCTCCGCCGACAGGGTCCCTTGGCTACACCTTC. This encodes CSAPPTGSLGYTF.

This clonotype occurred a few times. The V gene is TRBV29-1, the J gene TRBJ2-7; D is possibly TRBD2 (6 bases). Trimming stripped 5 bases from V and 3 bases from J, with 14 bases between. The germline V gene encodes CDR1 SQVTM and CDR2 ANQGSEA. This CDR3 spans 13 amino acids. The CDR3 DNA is TGCAGCGTTACCTCGACTAGTGGCTACGAGCAGTACTTC. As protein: CSVTSTSGYEQYF.

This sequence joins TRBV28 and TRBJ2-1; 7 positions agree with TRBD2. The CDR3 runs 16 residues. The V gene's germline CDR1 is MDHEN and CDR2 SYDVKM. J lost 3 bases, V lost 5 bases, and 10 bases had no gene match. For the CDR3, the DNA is TGTGCCAGCAGTCCCCCACGGAGCGGGGACTACAATGAGCAGTTCTTC. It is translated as CASSPPRSGDYNEQFF.

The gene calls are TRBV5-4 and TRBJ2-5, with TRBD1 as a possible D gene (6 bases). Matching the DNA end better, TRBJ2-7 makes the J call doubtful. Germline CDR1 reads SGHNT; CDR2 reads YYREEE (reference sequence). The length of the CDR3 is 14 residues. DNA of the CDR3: TGTGCCAGCAGCGCGCCGGGACACCCCTACGAGCAGTACTTC. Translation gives CASSAPGHPYEQYF.

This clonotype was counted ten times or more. The CDR3 nucleotides are TGTGCCAGCAGTTACGGGGACAGGGGAGTGAACATTCAGTACTTC. Translating gives CASSYGDRGVNIQYF. The rearrangement links TRBV6-2 or TRBV6-3 to TRBJ2-4, with TRBD1 matching over 10 bases. Germline CDR1 and CDR2: MNHEY and SVGEGT. J lost 7 bases, V lost 2 bases, and 5 bases had no gene match. The CDR3 extends over 15 amino acids.

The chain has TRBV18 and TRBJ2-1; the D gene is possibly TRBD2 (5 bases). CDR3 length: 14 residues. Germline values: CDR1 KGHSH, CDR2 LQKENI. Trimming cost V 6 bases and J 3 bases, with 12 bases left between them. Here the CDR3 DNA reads TGTGCCAGCTCTCCCCAGCGGAGCTACAATGAGCAGTTCTTC. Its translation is CASSPQRSYNEQFF.

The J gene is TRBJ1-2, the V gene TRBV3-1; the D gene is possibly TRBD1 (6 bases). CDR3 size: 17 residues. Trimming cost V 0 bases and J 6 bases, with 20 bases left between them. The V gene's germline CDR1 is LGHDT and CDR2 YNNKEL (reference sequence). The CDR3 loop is CASSQDRSGGRFHGYTF. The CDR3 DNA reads TGTGCCAGCAGCCAAGATAGGTCGGGGGGGCGCTTCCATGGCTACACCTTC.

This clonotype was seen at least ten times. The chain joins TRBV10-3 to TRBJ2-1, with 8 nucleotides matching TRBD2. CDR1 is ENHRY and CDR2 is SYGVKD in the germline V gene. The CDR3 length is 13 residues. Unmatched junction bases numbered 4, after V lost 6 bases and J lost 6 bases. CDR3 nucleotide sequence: TGTGCCATCAGGGGACTAGGGGCCAATGAGCAGTTCTTC. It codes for CAIRGLGANEQFF.

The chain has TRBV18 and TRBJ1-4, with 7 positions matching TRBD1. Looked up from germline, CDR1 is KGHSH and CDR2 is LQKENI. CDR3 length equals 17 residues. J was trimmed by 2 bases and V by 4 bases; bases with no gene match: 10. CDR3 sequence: CASSLTRTGTTNEKLFF. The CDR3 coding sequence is TGTGCCAGCTCACTAACCCGGACAGGAACGACTAATGAAAAACTGTTTTTT.

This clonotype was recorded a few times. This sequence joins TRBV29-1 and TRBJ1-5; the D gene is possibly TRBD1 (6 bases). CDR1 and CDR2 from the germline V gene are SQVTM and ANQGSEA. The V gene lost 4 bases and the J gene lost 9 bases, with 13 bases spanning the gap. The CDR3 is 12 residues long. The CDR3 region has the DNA TGCAGCGTTGGGTCAGGGGAACGGCCCCAGCATTTT. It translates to CSVGSGERPQHF.

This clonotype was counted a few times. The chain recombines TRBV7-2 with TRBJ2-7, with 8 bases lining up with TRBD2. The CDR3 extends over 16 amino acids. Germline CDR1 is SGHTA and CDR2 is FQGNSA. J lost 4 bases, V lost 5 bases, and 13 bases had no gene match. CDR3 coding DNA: TGTGCCAGCAGCCCCCCCCGAGCGGGAGAAGTGTACGAGCAGTACTTC. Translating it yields CASSPPRAGEVYEQYF.